In its sample, the clone carrying this T cell receptor beta chain was seen a few times. Its antigen is currently unknown. The data were taken from a study of human T cells and chemical hapten exposure. The CDR3 has 16 amino acids. TCRdb re-analysed the RACE reads in MiXCR, keeping a single row per CDR3 protein. The data show 250,000 to 300,000 distinct CDR3 sequences, around 7.3% seen once. Time point in this sample: pre-sensitization, week 0. Documented treatment: therapeutic diphenylcyclopropenone sensitization with weekly scalp DPC. Findings and caveats of the study: TCRs exceeding 1 in 1000 frequency stayed unchanged with DPC sensitization.

This receptor was taken from a man aged 18 to 30 with alopecia areata. Some clones in this sample may be carry-over from other donors' samples. The material sequenced was whole blood, taken in connection with sensitization to the hapten diphenylcyclopropenone (DPC). The V call is TRBV21-1, the J call TRBJ2-5. TRBV21-1 is a pseudogene locus. CDR3 residues: CASSKVWLASQETQYF. DNA for the CDR3: TGTGCCAGCAGCAAAGTTTGGTTAGCTTCTCAAGAGACCCAGTACTTC.